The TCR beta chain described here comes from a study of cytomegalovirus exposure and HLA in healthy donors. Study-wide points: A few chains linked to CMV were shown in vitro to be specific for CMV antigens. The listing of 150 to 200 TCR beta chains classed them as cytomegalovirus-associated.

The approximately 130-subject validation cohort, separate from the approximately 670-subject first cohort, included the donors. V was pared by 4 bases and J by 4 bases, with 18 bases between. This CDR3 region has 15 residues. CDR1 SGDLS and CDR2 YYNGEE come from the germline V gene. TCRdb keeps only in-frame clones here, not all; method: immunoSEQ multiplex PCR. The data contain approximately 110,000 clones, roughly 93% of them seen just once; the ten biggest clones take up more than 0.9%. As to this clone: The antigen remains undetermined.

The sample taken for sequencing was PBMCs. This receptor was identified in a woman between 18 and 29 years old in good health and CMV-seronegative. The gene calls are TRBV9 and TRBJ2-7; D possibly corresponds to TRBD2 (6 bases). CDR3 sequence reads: CASSPQERAVYEQYF. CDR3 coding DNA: TGTGCCAGCAGCCCCCAAGAGCGGGCCGTTTACGAGCAGTACTTC.